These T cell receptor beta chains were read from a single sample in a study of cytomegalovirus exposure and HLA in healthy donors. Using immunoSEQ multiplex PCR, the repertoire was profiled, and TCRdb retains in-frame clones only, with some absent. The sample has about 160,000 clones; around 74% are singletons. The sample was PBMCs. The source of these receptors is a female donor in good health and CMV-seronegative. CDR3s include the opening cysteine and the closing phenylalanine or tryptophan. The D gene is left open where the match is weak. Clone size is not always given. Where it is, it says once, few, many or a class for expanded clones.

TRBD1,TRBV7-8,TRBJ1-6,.,TGTGCCAGCAGCTTGGGGGACAGGCAATATTCACCCCTCCACTTT,CASSLGDRQYSPLHF
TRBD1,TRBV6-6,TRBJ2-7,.,TGTGCCACGAGCCTGACAGGGTTTCGCGAGCAGTACTTC,CATSLTGFREQYF
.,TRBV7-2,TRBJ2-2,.,TGTGCCAGCAGCCTCGACAGTAACACCGGGGAGCTGTTTTTT,CASSLDSNTGELFF
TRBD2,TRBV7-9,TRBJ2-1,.,TGTGCCAGCAGCTTAAGTCTAGCGGGCTCCTACAATGAGCAGTTCTTC,CASSLSLAGSYNEQFF
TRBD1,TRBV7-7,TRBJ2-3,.,TGTGCCAGCAGCTTAGGGCAGGGGGCAACGGATACGCAGTATTTT,CASSLGQGATDTQYF
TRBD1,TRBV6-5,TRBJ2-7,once,TGTGCCAGCAGTGTCGACAGGGGGTCCTCCTACGAGCAGTACTTC,CASSVDRGSSYEQYF
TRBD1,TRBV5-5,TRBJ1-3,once,TGTGCCAGCAGCTTCCGGGACAGGGGGTACACCATATATTTT,CASSFRDRGYTIYF
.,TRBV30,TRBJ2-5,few,TGTGCCTGGAGTGTGGCCGCCCAAGAGACCCAGTACTTC,CAWSVAAQETQYF
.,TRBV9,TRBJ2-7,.,TGTGCCAGCAGCGTAGGGGCCGAGAGCTCCTACGAGCAGTACTTC,CASSVGAESSYEQYF
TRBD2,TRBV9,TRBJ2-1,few,TGTGCCAGCAGCTCGCGGGGGACTAGACGGAGCTCCTACAATGAGCAGTTCTTC,CASSSRGTRRSSYNEQFF
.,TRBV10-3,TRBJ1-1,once,TGTGCCACGGCCCGTGGGCTGAACACTGAAGCTTTCTTT,CATARGLNTEAFF
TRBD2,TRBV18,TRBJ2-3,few,TGTGCCAGCTCACGGGGCGGGAGCGCAGATACGCAGTATTTT,CASSRGGSADTQYF
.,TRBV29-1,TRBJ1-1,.,TGCAGCGTTTTCGGGATTATGAACACTGAAGCTTTCTTT,CSVFGIMNTEAFF
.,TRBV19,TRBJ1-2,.,TGTGCCAGTAACGGACAGCTCAACTATGGCTACACCTTC,CASNGQLNYGYTF
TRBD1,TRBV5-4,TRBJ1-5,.,TGTGCCAGCAGTCCAGGACAGGGACCAAATCAGCCCCAGCATTTT,CASSPGQGPNQPQHF
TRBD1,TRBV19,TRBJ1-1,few,TGTGCCAGTAGTATAACAGGGGCGGGCACTGAAGCTTTCTTT,CASSITGAGTEAFF
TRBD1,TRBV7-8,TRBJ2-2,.,TGTGCCAGCAGCACTCGCGTGACAGGGTGGTTCGGGGAGCTGTTTTTT,CASSTRVTGWFGELFF
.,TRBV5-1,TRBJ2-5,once,TGCGCCAGCAGCCCAGGACTCTCCCAGGAGACCCAGTACTTC,CASSPGLSQETQYF
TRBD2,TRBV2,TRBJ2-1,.,TGTGCCAGCAAAAGATCACTAGCGGGGGGCGGGAATGAGCAGTTCTTC,CASKRSLAGGGNEQFF
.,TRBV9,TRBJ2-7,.,TGTGCCAGCAGCGTTAGGGACTCGGCCTACGAGCAGTACTTC,CASSVRDSAYEQYF
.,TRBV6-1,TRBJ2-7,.,TGTGCCAGCAGTGCATTTCAGGGACTTCGCGAGCAGTACTTC,CASSAFQGLREQYF
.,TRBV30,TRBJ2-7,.,TGTGCCTGGGGACGGGACACCTACGAGCAGTACTTC,CAWGRDTYEQYF
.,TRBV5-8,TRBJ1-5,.,TGTGCCAGCAGCTTGACCAGGGGCTTTGGCAATCAGCCCCAGCATTTT,CASSLTRGFGNQPQHF
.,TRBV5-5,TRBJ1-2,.,TGTGCCAGCAGCGGTGGGGGGTACTATGGCTACACCTTC,CASSGGGYYGYTF
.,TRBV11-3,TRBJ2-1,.,TGTGCCAGCAGCTCAAGAGGTCTAGGGCAGTTCTTC,CASSSRGLGQFF
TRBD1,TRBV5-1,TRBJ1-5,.,TGCGCCAGCAGCTTGGGGACAGGGCTCCTCAATCAGCCCCAGCATTTT,CASSLGTGLLNQPQHF
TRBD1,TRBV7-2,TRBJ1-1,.,TGTGCCAGCAGCTTAGGACAGGGGAGGACCACTGAAGCTTTCTTT,CASSLGQGRTTEAFF
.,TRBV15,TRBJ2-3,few,TGTGCCACCAGCAGAGTCACGGGAGTACGTGGAGATACGCAGTATTTT,CATSRVTGVRGDTQYF
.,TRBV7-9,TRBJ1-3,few,TGTGCCAGCAGCTTTTTGTGGACCGGGGCTGGAAACACCATATATTTT,CASSFLWTGAGNTIYF
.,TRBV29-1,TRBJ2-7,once,TGCAGCGCCCTGAGGGGGTTCAACGAGCAGTACTTC,CSALRGFNEQYF
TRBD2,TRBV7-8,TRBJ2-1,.,TGTGCCAGCAGCTTAGGGACCAAAGCGGGAGCCACCTACAATGAGCAGTTCTTC,CASSLGTKAGATYNEQFF
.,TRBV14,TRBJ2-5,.,TGTGCCAGCAGCCAAGATCTGAGTACCCGGGAGACCCAGTACTTC,CASSQDLSTRETQYF
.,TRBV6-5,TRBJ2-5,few,TGTGCCAGCAGTTTCCGGGGGGCGTACCAAGAGACCCAGTACTTC,CASSFRGAYQETQYF
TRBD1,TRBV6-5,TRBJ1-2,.,TGTGCCAGCAGTTATCCGCGACAGGGGATCTATGGCTACACCTTC,CASSYPRQGIYGYTF
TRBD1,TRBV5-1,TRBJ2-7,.,TGCGCCAGCCGACAGGGGTGGGTCGACGAGCAGTACTTC,CASRQGWVDEQYF
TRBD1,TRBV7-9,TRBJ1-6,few,TGTGCCAGCAGCCCGGACAGGACAGTGGGGAATTCACCCCTCCACTTT,CASSPDRTVGNSPLHF
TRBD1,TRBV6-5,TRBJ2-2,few,TGTGCCAGCAGCAGACAGGGCGACCCCGGGGAGCTGTTTTTT,CASSRQGDPGELFF
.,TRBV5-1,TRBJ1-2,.,TGCGCCAGCAGCTTGGTGGGAGAATATGGCTACACCTTC,CASSLVGEYGYTF
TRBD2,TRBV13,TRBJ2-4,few,TGTGCCAGCAGCTTCATAGCGGGGGACTCCAAAAACATTCAGTACTTC,CASSFIAGDSKNIQYF
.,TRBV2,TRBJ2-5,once,TGTGCCAGCAGTGATCAAGGGGGAACTGGGGAGACCCAGTACTTC,CASSDQGGTGETQYF
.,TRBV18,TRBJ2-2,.,TGTGCCAGCTCCCTCGGGCTAGCGAGACTCCCGGGCACCGGGGAGCTGTTTTTT,CASSLGLARLPGTGELFF
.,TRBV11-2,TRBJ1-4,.,TGTGCCAGCAGCTTCACAGGGTCAACTAATGAAAAACTGTTTTTT,CASSFTGSTNEKLFF
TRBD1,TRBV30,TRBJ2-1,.,TGTGCCTCTACCGGGACAGGGTATTATGAGCAGTTCTTC,CASTGTGYYEQFF
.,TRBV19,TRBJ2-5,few,TGTGCCAGTATGTCAGGGGCAGAGACCCAGTACTTC,CASMSGAETQYF
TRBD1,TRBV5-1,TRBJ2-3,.,TGCGCCAGCAGCCTCTATCCGTCTGGGACAGGGGCGGCAGATACGCAGTATTTT,CASSLYPSGTGAADTQYF
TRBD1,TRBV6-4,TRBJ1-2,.,TGTGCCAGCAGTGAAGGGACAGGGAGAGGCGATGGCTACACCTTC,CASSEGTGRGDGYTF
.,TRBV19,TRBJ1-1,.,TGTGCCAGCGGTTGGACTGAAGCTTTCTTT,CASGWTEAFF
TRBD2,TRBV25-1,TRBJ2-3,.,TGTGCCAGCAGTGAAAGGCGGGGGGTCTCAGATACGCAGTATTTT,CASSERRGVSDTQYF
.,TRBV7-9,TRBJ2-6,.,TGTGCCAGCAGTTCACAGGGACCCCTAAGCTCTGGGGCCAACGTCCTGACTTTC,CASSSQGPLSSGANVLTF
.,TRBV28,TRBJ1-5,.,TGTGCCAGCAGTCTCACTCATCAGCCCCAGCATTTT,CASSLTHQPQHF
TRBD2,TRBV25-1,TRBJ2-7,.,TGTGCCAGCAGTGCCCCCGGGACTAGCGGGCCCGGTTCCTACGAGCAGTACTTC,CASSAPGTSGPGSYEQYF
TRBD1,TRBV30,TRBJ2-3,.,TGTGCCTGGGGCCGGCAAAGGGGGCAAGCAGATACGCAGTATTTT,CAWGRQRGQADTQYF
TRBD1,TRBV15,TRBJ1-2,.,TGTGCCACCAGCAGAGATCCGGTCCGGGACAGTCACTTTAACTATGGCTACACCTTC,CATSRDPVRDSHFNYGYTF
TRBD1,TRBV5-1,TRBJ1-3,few,TGCGCCAGCAGCCCGACAGGGGTTGCAAACACCATATATTTT,CASSPTGVANTIYF
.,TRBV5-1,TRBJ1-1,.,TGCGCCAGTACGCGTCAGGGGTTTAACACTGAAGCTTTCTTT,CASTRQGFNTEAFF
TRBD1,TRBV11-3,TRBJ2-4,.,TGTGCCAGCAGCTTAGATTACAGGGGCGCATACTTGTCGGCCAAAAACATTCAGTACTTC,CASSLDYRGAYLSAKNIQYF
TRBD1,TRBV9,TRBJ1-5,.,TGTGCCAGCAGCGTAGAGGGGGCTCAGCCCCAGCATTTT,CASSVEGAQPQHF
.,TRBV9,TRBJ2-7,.,TGTGCCAGCAGCGTAGGTCATCTAGCCAACTACGAGCAGTACTTC,CASSVGHLANYEQYF
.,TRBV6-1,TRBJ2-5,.,TGTGCCAGCAACAGGGAGCCCCAAGAGACCCAGTACTTC,CASNREPQETQYF
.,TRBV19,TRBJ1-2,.,TGTGCCAGTAGCCCTGCTAACTATGGCTACACCTTC,CASSPANYGYTF